Reported below is one T cell receptor beta chain. Its antigen has not been determined. No much larger clone exists at a distance of one base, and base qualities are not known. V is reduced by 3 bases and J by 5 bases, leaving a spacing of 11 bases between them. For CDR1 and CDR2, the germline V gene lists KGHSH and LQKENI. Inclusive of the bounding cysteine and phenylalanine, the CDR3 is 13 residues long. Kept here is only the CDR3 DNA, which spans 39 bases and is read in frame from base 1. The sample is drawn from a study of blood T cells in healthy people across ages (dated by TCRdb to between 2014 and 2016). At the level of the whole study: In model experiments, roughly one uniquely barcoded TCR beta cDNA molecule per two T cells was captured by template switching. The study measured age-related changes in TCR beta repertoire diversity using deep sequencing normalized with unique cDNA molecular identifiers. Four age groups were formed from the donors: young (average 16 years), middle-aged (around 40), aged (roughly 56) and long-lived (less than 85). Two additional independent replicas of 1 million unique cDNA reads from the same blood draw were analyzed for two donors (one aged 18 to 29 and one aged 80 or older). Broader findings and caveats from the paper: The CMV infection status of donors was not known, potentially confounding age-related changes in expanded clonotypes. Observed TCR beta diversity per million T cells fell roughly linearly with age, and a significant reduction was already apparent by age about 36. Estimates of total diversity based on one million sequenced T cells were considered lower bounds and underestimates. Because profiling used bulk unsorted PBMCs, naive and antigen-experienced compartments could not be compared conclusively. There was a strong correlation between observed TCR beta diversity and the percentage of naive T cells measured by flow cytometry. Compared with the aged group, the long-lived group had more naive CD4+ T cells, fewer expanded clones and increased TCR diversity, suggesting age selection.

Systemically healthy Caucasian individuals from Russia, some 38 in total and aged about 6 to 95 years, were included as donors. Each donor gave about 11 milliliters of peripheral blood, drawn into EDTA-treated Vacutainer tubes. PBMCs were isolated by Ficoll-Paque density-gradient centrifugation, with at least 6.5 million obtained per sample. Trizol reagent was used to extract total RNA from the PBMCs, yielding at least 6 micrograms per sample. For every donor, an aliquot of PBMCs went through flow cytometry to measure the percentages of naive CD45RAhigh/CD27high T cells. Libraries came from 5' RACE. Instrument on record: Illumina HiSeq 2500. The second PCR ran for about 6 to 11 cycles and used a J-beta primer mix along with a sample-barcoded 5' primer. A template-switch 5' adaptor carrying 12 random nucleotides introduced a unique molecular identifier onto each TCR beta cDNA molecule. Each sample yielded at least 2.5 million CDR3-containing paired-end reads. First-strand cDNA synthesis was performed from all RNA using the Mint cDNA synthesis kit, with priming by a TRBC-specific oligonucleotide. Following uracil-DNA glycosylase treatment, a first 18-cycle PCR with universal primers M1SS and BC2_uni_R was performed on all cDNA. In the original analysis: For normalization, 1 million high-quality reads, each with a distinct molecular identifier, were randomly selected from each sample. Instead of being binned into consensus sequences, reads that shared molecular identifiers were thrown out. CDR3 identification, clonotype clustering and error correction used MiTCR with a Q25 quality threshold and the strictest error-elimination algorithm. A nonparametric unseen species model using Euler transformation provided a lower-bound estimate of total TCR beta diversity. The raw public data were reprocessed by TCRdb itself: fastp quality trimming at Q25, MiXCR clonotype calling, in-frame beta chains only. CDR3 protein duplicates are merged, each entry listing the most common genes and DNA. These V and J calls derive from TCRdb rather than the authors' analysis. This sample comprises roughly 1 million distinct CDR3 sequences, roughly 24% of them detected only once. Less than 0.75% of the sample is in the top ten clones.

This same sample was also taken into another study, of T cells of mothers and their children. The second paper further reports: Nine systemically healthy Caucasian individuals, comprising three mothers and their six children, were included as donors. cDNA synthesis consumed the entire amount of extracted RNA, loaded at around 1.5 ug RNA in each 15 ul reaction. In the second PCR, sample barcodes and 2-4 random nucleotides were introduced via the M1S primer. Over 8 million TCR beta CDR3 reads came from each mother, compared with 3.3 million or so reads from each child. TCR recombination output is similarly shaped by thymic selection in related and unrelated pairs, with a minor effect exerted by inherited differences. Normalized repertoire overlap was always found to be slightly, but never significantly, higher in related mother-child pairs than in unrelated mother-child pairs. Persistent microchimeric T cell clones were not detected, at a sensitivity of about 100 clones per million clonotypes. Deep NGS was used in the study to compare the TCR beta repertoires of mothers and children and to look for features that separate related mother-child pairs from unrelated individuals. On average, the children were about 10 +/- 4 years old, while the mothers were about 40 +/- 4 years old. After adapter ligation with NEBNext reagents, the libraries were sequenced on Illumina HiSeq 2000 with 100+100 nt paired-end reads. To prevent cross-contamination, the mother and child libraries were prepared a month apart and were sequenced in separate runs. Each donor had between roughly 450,000 and 2,300,000 distinct TCR beta clonotypes identified. Naive TCR beta clonotypes were estimated from low-frequency clonotypes matched to each donor's FACS-determined naive share, without sorting.

The receptor was derived from a girl aged 2 to 10 in good health. The chain is assembled from TRBV18 and TRBJ2-7; a confident D gene designation cannot be given. What was sequenced was blood. The CDR3 reads as follows: CASSPPVRNEQYF. The DNA sequence follows: TGTGCCAGCTCACCGCCCGTTAGGAACGAGCAGTACTTC.